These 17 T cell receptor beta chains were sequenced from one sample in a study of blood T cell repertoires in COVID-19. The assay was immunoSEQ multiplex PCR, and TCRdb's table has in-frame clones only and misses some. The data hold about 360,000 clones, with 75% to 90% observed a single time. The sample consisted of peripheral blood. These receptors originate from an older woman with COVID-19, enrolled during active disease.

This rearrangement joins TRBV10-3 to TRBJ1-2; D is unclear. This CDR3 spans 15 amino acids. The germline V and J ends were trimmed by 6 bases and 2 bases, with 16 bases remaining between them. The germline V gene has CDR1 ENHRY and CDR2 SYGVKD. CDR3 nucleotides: TGTGCCATCAGGCCCCCGAGTACCGCCAACTATGGCTACACCTTC. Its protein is CAIRPPSTANYGYTF.

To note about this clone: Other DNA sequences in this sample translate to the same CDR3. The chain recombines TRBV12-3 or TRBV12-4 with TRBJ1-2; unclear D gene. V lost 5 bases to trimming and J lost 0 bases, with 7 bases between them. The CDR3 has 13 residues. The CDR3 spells CASSTTANYGYTF. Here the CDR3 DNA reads TGTGCCAGCAGTACAACAGCTAACTATGGCTACACCTTC.

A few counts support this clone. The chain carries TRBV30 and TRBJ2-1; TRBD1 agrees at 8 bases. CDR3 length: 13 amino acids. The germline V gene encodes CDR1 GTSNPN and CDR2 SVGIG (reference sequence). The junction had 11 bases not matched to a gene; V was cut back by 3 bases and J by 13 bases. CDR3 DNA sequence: TGTGCCTGGAGGGCATGGACAGGGAGTCATCAGTTCTTC. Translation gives CAWRAWTGSHQFF.

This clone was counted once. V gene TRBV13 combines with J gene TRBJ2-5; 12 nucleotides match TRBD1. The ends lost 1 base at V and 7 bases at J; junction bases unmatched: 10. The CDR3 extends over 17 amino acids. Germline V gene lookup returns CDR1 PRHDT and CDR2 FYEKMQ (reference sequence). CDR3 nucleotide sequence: TGTGCCAGCAGCTTAGACGGGACAGGGGGCTATGTTGGGACCCAGTACTTC. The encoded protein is CASSLDGTGGYVGTQYF. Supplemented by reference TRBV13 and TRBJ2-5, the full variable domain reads AAGVIQSPRHLIKEKRETATLKCYPIPRHDTVYWYQQGPGQDPQFLISFYEKMQSDKGSIPDRFSAQQFSDYHSELNMSSLELGDSALYFCASSLDGTGGYVGTQYFGPGTRLLVL.

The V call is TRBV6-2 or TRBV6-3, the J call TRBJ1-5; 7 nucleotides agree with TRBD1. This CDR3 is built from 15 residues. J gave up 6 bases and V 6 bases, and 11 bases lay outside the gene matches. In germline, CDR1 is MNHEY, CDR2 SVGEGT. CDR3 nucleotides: TGTGCCAGCAGCTTAACAGGGGTTGGTATTCAGCCCCAGCATTTT. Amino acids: CASSLTGVGIQPQHF.

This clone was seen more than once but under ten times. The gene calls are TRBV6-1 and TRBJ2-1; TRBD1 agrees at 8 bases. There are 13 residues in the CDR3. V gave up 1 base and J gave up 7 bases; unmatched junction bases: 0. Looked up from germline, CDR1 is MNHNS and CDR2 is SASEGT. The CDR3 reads CASSEGDRNEQFF. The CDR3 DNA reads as TGTGCCAGCAGTGAAGGGGACAGGAATGAGCAGTTCTTC.

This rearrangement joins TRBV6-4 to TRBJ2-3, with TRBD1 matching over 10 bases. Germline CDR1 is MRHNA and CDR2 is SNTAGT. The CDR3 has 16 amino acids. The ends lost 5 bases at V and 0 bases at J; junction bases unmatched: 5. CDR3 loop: CASSQTGGSSTDTQYF. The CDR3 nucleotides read TGTGCCAGCAGTCAGACAGGGGGCTCGAGCACAGATACGCAGTATTTT.

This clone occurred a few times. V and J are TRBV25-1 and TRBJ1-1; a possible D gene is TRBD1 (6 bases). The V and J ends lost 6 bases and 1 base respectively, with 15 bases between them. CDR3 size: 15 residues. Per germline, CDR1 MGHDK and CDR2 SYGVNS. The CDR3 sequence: CASSRDIGGNTEAFF. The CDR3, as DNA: TGTGCCAGCAGCAGGGACATAGGTGGGAACACTGAAGCTTTCTTT.

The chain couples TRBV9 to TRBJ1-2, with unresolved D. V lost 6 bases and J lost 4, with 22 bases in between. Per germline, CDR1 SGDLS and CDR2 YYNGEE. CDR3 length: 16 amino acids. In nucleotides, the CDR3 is TGTGCCAGCACGCCCCTGGGAGGGTACCCCTTCTATGGCTACACCTTC. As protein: CASTPLGGYPFYGYTF. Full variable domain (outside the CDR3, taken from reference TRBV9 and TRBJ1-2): DSGVTQTPKHLITATGQRVTLRCSPRSGDLSVYWYQQSLDQGLQFLIQYYNGEERAKGNILERFSAQQFPDLHSELNLSSLELGDSALYFCASTPLGGYPFYGYTFGSGTRLTVV.

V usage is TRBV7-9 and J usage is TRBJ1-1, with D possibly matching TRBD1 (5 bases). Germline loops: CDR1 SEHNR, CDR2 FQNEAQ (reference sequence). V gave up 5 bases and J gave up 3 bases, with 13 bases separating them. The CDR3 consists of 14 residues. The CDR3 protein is CASSPGNYDTEAFF. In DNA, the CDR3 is TGTGCCAGCAGCCCAGGGAATTACGACACTGAAGCTTTCTTT.

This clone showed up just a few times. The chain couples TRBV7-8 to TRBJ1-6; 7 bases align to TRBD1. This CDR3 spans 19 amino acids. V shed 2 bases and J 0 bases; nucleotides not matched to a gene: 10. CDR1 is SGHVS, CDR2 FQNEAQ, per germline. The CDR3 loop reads CASSLSRDSLSSYNSPLHF. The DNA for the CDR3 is TGTGCCAGCAGCTTATCCCGGGACAGCCTAAGCTCCTATAATTCACCCCTCCACTTT.

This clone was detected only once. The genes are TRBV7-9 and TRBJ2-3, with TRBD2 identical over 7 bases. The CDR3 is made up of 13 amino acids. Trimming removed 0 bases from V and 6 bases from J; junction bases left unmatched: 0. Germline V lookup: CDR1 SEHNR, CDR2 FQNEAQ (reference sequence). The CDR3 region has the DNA TGTGCCAGCAGCTTAGCGGGAGGGGATACGCAGTATTTT. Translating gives CASSLAGGDTQYF.

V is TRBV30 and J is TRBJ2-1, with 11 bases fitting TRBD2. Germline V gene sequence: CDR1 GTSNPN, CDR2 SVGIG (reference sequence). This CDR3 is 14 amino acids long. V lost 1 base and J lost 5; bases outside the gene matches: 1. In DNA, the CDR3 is TGTGCCTGGAGTGGGGGACTAGCGGACAATGAGCAGTTCTTC. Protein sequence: CAWSGGLADNEQFF.

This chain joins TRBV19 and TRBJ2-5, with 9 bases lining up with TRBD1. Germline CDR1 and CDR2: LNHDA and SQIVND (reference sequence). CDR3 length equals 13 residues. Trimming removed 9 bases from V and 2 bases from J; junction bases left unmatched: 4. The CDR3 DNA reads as TGTGCCAGCAACAGGGGGCCTCAAGAGACCCAGTACTTC. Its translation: CASNRGPQETQYF. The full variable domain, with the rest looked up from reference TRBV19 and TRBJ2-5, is DGGITQSPKYLFRKEGQNVTLSCEQNLNHDAMYWYRQDPGQGLRLIYYSQIVNDFQKGDIAEGYSVSREKKESFPLTVTSAQKNPTAFYLCASNRGPQETQYFGPGTRLLVL.

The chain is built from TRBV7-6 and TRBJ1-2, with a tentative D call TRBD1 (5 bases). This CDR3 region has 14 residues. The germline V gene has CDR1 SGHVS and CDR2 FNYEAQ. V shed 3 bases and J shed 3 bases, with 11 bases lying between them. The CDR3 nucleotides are TGTGCCAGCAGCTTGCGGGGGATGCACTATGGCTACACCTTC. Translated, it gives CASSLRGMHYGYTF.

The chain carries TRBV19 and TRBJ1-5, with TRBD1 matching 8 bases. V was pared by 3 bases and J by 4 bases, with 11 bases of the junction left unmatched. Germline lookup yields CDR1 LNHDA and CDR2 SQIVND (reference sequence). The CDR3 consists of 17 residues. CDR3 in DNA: TGTGCCAGTAGTATCCTCCGGGACAGGAGCGTAAATCAGCCCCAGCATTTT. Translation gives CASSILRDRSVNQPQHF. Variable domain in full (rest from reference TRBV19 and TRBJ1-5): DGGITQSPKYLFRKEGQNVTLSCEQNLNHDAMYWYRQDPGQGLRLIYYSQIVNDFQKGDIAEGYSVSREKKESFPLTVTSAQKNPTAFYLCASSILRDRSVNQPQHFGDGTRLSIL.

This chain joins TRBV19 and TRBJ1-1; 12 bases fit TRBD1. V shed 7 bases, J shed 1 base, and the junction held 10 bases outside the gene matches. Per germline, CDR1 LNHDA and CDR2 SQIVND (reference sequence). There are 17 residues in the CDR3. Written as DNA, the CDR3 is TGTGCCAGTAAGGGGGGACAGGGGGCGGGATGGAACACTGAAGCTTTCTTT. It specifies CASKGGQGAGWNTEAFF.